This T cell receptor (beta chain) was sequenced during a study of beta chain features in type 1 diabetes. Reverse transcribing all isolated RNA meant expressed TCRB transcripts were sequenced. The data were produced by immunoSEQ multiplex PCR, yet TCRdb's version contains in-frame clones alone and is incomplete. Among under 350,000 clones listed, less than 30% were seen once. Germline-derived CDR1 and CDR2 are MNHEY and SVGAGI. Trimming shortened V by 0 bases and J by 11 bases, and 12 bases separated the two germline ends. This CDR3 is built from 13 residues. Notes on the study in general: Moderate yet significant TCRB CDR3 shortening was seen in Type 1 diabetes patients in all four CD4+ subsets.

To note about this clone: Its antigen remains unidentified.

Sequences were obtained from naive CD4+ T cells from blood. The rearrangement uses TRBV6-5 and TRBJ2-3; D possibly corresponds to TRBD1 (5 bases). This clonotype was sampled from a woman aged 25 to 39 with type 1 diabetes. This CDR3 is CASSYSALREQYF. In DNA form, the CDR3 reads TGTGCCAGCAGTTACTCGGCGCTCAGGGAGCAGTATTTT.